The 14 T cell receptor beta chains presented below share a single source sample, sequenced in a study of T cell responses to AZD1222 COVID-19 vaccine. Method: immunoSEQ multiplex PCR; TCRdb's copy keeps in-frame clones and lacks some. This sample has 140,000 to 150,000 clones, with around 90% found just once. The sample in question was peripheral blood, obtained 28 days after the second AZD1222 dose. The receptors here all came from an adult who received the AZD1222 COVID-19 vaccine.

The J gene is TRBJ2-7, the V gene TRBV5-1; 8 bases are shared with TRBD2. Germline V lookup: CDR1 SGHRS, CDR2 YFSETQ. The CDR3 is made up of 15 amino acids. With V trimmed by 4 bases and J by 6 bases, 12 bases remained unmatched. CDR3 sequence (DNA): TGCGCCAGCAGCCTTGGGGACGGGACTAGAGCCGAGCAGTACTTC. Residues: CASSLGDGTRAEQYF.

The V call is TRBV19, the J call TRBJ1-6; a possible D gene is TRBD1 (6 bases). Germline V gives CDR1 LNHDA, CDR2 SQIVND (reference sequence). The CDR3 covers 15 residues. Trimming removed 7 bases at V and 3 bases at J, with 13 bases between. Here the CDR3 reads CASMVGQGYNSPLHF. The CDR3 DNA sequence: TGTGCCAGTATGGTGGGACAAGGCTATAATTCACCCCTCCACTTT.

This clone showed up just once. The chain employs TRBV10-3 and TRBJ1-2; TRBD1 might be the D (6 bases). V lost 5 bases to trimming and J lost 2 bases, with 9 bases between them. The CDR3 is 13 amino acids. CDR1 is ENHRY, CDR2 SYGVKD, per germline. CDR3 in amino acids: CAISSQGNYGYTF. In DNA, the CDR3 is TGTGCCATCAGTTCACAGGGAAACTATGGCTACACCTTC.

The V call is TRBV2, the J call TRBJ2-1; TRBD2 aligns across 13 bases. V lost 6 bases and J lost 7; bases outside the gene matches: 9. CDR3 length: 16 amino acids. Per the germline V gene, CDR1 is SNHLY and CDR2 is FYNNEI. The CDR3 DNA is TGTGCCAGCAGGGGGCGGGGACTAGCGGGGAAGAATGAGCAGTTCTTC. Encoded protein: CASRGRGLAGKNEQFF.

The J gene is TRBJ1-5, the V gene TRBV2; maybe TRBD1 (5 bases). The CDR3 sequence is 14 residues long. The V end was cut by 6 bases, the J end by 2 bases, with 11 bases between. Germline CDR1 and CDR2: SNHLY and FYNNEI. CDR3 nucleotide sequence: TGTGCCAGCAGACGTCAGGGAGGCAATCAGCCCCAGCATTTT. This codes for CASRRQGGNQPQHF. The complete variable domain, with remaining parts taken from reference TRBV2 and TRBJ1-5, reads EPEVTQTPSHQVTQMGQEVILRCVPISNHLYFYWYRQILGQKVEFLVSFYNNEISEKSEIFDDQFSVERPDGSNFTLKIRSTKLEDSAMYFCASRRQGGNQPQHFGDGTRLSIL.

V is TRBV11-2 and J is TRBJ2-1, with no clear D. CDR1 is SGHAT and CDR2 is FQNNGV in the germline V gene. There are 16 residues in the CDR3. V was cut by 5 bases and J by 9 bases, with 23 bases left in between. CDR3 protein: CASSRMGSGPYGEQFF. DNA of the CDR3: TGTGCCAGCAGCCGGATGGGCAGTGGGCCTTACGGTGAGCAGTTCTTC.

The chain uses TRBV30 and TRBJ1-5; 7 bases line up with TRBD1. Germline V gene data show CDR1 as GTSNPN and CDR2 as SVGIG (reference sequence). V lost 4 bases, J lost 6 bases, and 15 bases stayed unmatched. The CDR3 loop spans 16 amino acids. The CDR3 here is CAWTTKGKGAGQPQHF. DNA for the CDR3: TGTGCCTGGACCACCAAGGGGAAGGGGGCGGGTCAGCCCCAGCATTTT.

V gene TRBV5-5 combines with J gene TRBJ1-1; D perhaps matches TRBD1 (5 bases). The CDR3 is 12 amino acids. The V gene's germline CDR1 is SGHKS and CDR2 YYEKEE (reference sequence). V lost 2 bases and J 5 bases, leaving 7 bases between the germline ends. The CDR3 coding sequence is TGTGCCAGCAGCTTTCGGGGGACTGAAGCTTTCTTT. This translates into CASSFRGTEAFF.

There are a few counts of this clone. V usage is TRBV5-1 and J usage is TRBJ2-3, with 10 bases lining up with TRBD2. Germline V gene lookup returns CDR1 SGHRS and CDR2 YFSETQ. This CDR3 spans 15 amino acids. After removal of 1 base from V and 4 bases from J, the junction contained 3 bases not matched to a gene. CDR3 nucleotides: TGCGCCAGCAGCTTGTTAGCGGGAGGCCCAGATACGCAGTATTTT. This codes for CASSLLAGGPDTQYF. The full variable domain, completed using reference TRBV5-1 and TRBJ2-3, is KAGVTQTPRYLIKTRGQQVTLSCSPISGHRSVSWYQQTPGQGLQFLFEYFSETQRNKGNFPGRFSGRQFSNSRSEMNVSTLELGDSALYLCASSLLAGGPDTQYFGPGTRLTVL.

The chain employs TRBV2 and TRBJ2-7; D remains unclear. V gave up 8 bases and J gave up 2 bases, with 4 bases separating them. CDR1 SNHLY and CDR2 FYNNEI come from the germline V gene. CDR3 length equals 10 residues. The CDR3 DNA reads TGTGCCAGCGGACCCTACGAGCAGTACTTC. This translates into CASGPYEQYF.

The chain has TRBV15 and TRBJ1-2; D not certain. V lost 0 bases and J 8 bases, leaving 10 bases between the germline ends. Germline CDR1 reads LNHNV; CDR2 reads YYDKDF (reference sequence). This CDR3 has 13 amino acids. CDR3 region: CATSRDRSLGYTF. The CDR3 DNA reads as TGTGCCACCAGCAGAGATCGGAGTCTAGGCTACACCTTC.

The chain employs TRBV2 and TRBJ1-2, with TRBD1 matching 7 bases. The CDR3 is 14 amino acids. The V gene's germline CDR1 is SNHLY and CDR2 FYNNEI. J gave up 4 bases and V 2 bases, and 4 bases lay outside the gene matches. The CDR3 DNA is TGTGCCAGCAGTGAAAGTCAGGGGGTCTATGGCTACACCTTC. It encodes CASSESQGVYGYTF. The whole variable domain, filled in from reference TRBV2 and TRBJ1-2, reads EPEVTQTPSHQVTQMGQEVILRCVPISNHLYFYWYRQILGQKVEFLVSFYNNEISEKSEIFDDQFSVERPDGSNFTLKIRSTKLEDSAMYFCASSESQGVYGYTFGSGTRLTVV.

CDR3 sequence reads: CASRPSPTRNTGELFF. CDR3 in DNA: TGTGCCAGCCGACCGTCCCCCACAAGGAACACCGGGGAGCTGTTTTTT. The chain is built from TRBV18 and TRBJ2-2; D unresolved. The length of the CDR3 is 16 residues. Deletions cut 8 bases from V and 1 base from J, with 17 bases between. Germline V lookup: CDR1 KGHSH, CDR2 LQKENI.

This clone has just a few counts. The rearrangement links TRBV6-2 or TRBV6-3 to TRBJ1-5; D perhaps matches TRBD1 (5 bases). V was clipped by 1 base and J by 0 bases, with 13 bases between them. The CDR3 is made up of 17 amino acids. CDR1 is MNHEY and CDR2 is SVGEGT in the germline V gene. This CDR3 is CASSYFTGSNSNQPQHF. In DNA form, the CDR3 reads TGTGCCAGCAGTTACTTCACAGGTTCAAATAGCAATCAGCCCCAGCATTTT.